One T cell receptor (beta chain) is described in this entry. Membership in each cohort depended on participant-reported clinical history. The data belong to a study of blood T cell repertoires in COVID-19. Original processing methods: Estimates of nucleated cell counts were drawn from the amplification of reference gene primers. Sequenced by immunoSEQ multiplex PCR; TCRdb stores in-frame clones only, minus some. V, J and clone size are those of that table, while D and trimming were read from the DNA. The data show 300,000 to 400,000 clones, 88% seen once. Germline V gene lookup returns CDR1 SGHDN and CDR2 FVKESK. Trimming removed 1 base at V and 0 bases at J, with 5 bases between. The CDR3 sequence is 14 residues long.

This receptor was identified in a woman aged 18-30 years who had recovered from COVID-19. The sequencing sample was made of PBMCs or T cells enriched from blood (not recorded which). The V call is TRBV14, the J call TRBJ2-3; D remains ambiguous. CDR3 bases: TGTGCCAGCAGCCAAGCGGTCAGCACAGATACGCAGTATTTT. Protein product: CASSQAVSTDTQYF. Using reference TRBV14 and TRBJ2-3 for the parts outside the CDR3, the full variable domain is EAGVTQFPSHSVIEKGQTVTLRCDPISGHDNLYWYRRVMGKEIKFLLHFVKESKQDESGMPNNRFLAERTGGTYSTLKVQPAELEDSGVYFCASSQAVSTDTQYFGPGTRLTVL.